The clone carrying this TCR beta chain appeared a single time. Its antigen is not known. The germline gives CDR1 SGHTA, CDR2 FQGTGA. V trimming: 2 bases; J trimming: 5 bases; junction bases outside the gene matches: 4. This CDR3 has 14 amino acids. The source of the sample is a study of T cell repertoires in cytomegalovirus infection. Via MiXCR, TCRdb re-called the reads, giving one row per CDR3 protein. The repertoire includes about 130,000 distinct CDR3 sequences, about 32% of them detected once, and roughly half sits in the top ten. This receptor was identified in a human donor in good health (CMV status not recorded). Some clones in this sample may be carry-over from other donors' samples. The rearrangement links TRBV7-3 to TRBJ2-7; 9 nucleotides align to TRBD1. This material consisted of CD8+ T cells from cultured PBMCs, taken from culture after CMV antigen stimulation. This chain's CDR3 is CASSLGTGIDEQYF. DNA for the CDR3: TGTGCCAGCAGCTTAGGGACAGGGATAGACGAGCAGTACTTC.